The 26 T cell receptor beta chains below all came from one sample that was sequenced in a study of blood T cell repertoires in COVID-19 (dated by TCRdb to the early 2020s). The receptor library was made with the immunoSEQ multiplex PCR assay. TCRdb took over this immuneACCESS table, retaining in-frame rearrangements with V and J assigned. Such tables are incomplete; in checked studies, under half of the missing clones stem from an unresolved V gene, and the remainder is unexplained. Counted in this sample were 200,000 to 300,000 clones; around 79% of them appeared once. 3.3% of the sample belongs to the ten largest clones. The sequenced sample was peripheral blood. These receptors were taken from a woman aged 80 or over with acute or convalescent COVID-19.

This chain uses TRBV10-3 with TRBJ2-1, with D perhaps TRBD2 (6 bases). Germline lookup yields CDR1 ENHRY and CDR2 SYGVKD. V was shortened by 8 bases and J by 6 bases, with 17 bases between the two germline ends. The CDR3 spans 14 residues. The chain's CDR3 is CAISAGPSPNEQFF. CDR3 coding DNA: TGTGCCATCTCGGCGGGGCCCTCCCCCAATGAGCAGTTCTTC.

CDR3 in amino acids: CASSVSRGNTEAFF. CDR3 nucleotide sequence: TGTGCCAGCTCAGTCTCTAGGGGGAACACTGAAGCTTTCTTT. This rearrangement joins TRBV18 to TRBJ1-1; possible D gene TRBD1, 5 bases. From germline, CDR1 is KGHSH and CDR2 LQKENI. Trimming removed 5 bases from V and 1 base from J, with 11 bases in between. The length of the CDR3 is 14 residues.

About this clone itself: The identical CDR3 is also encoded by other nucleotide sequences in the sample. This chain joins TRBV6-5 and TRBJ1-1; 8 bases align to TRBD1. Germline-derived CDR1 and CDR2 are MNHEY and SVGAGI. CDR3 size: 15 residues. With 2 bases clipped from V and 1 base from J, the junction kept 3 bases outside the gene matches. The CDR3 sequence: CASSYNGQGNTEAFF. The CDR3, as DNA: TGTGCCAGCAGTTACAACGGACAGGGGAACACTGAAGCTTTCTTT.

The sample holds one count of this clone. The rearrangement uses TRBV14 and TRBJ1-2, with a possible D match to TRBD1 (5 bases). Germline lookup yields CDR1 SGHDN and CDR2 FVKESK. The V and J ends lost 1 base and 4 bases respectively, with 10 bases between them. CDR3 length: 14 amino acids. The CDR3: CASSQVQGPYGYTF. CDR3 coding DNA: TGTGCCAGCAGCCAAGTGCAGGGCCCCTATGGCTACACCTTC.

The chain combines TRBV28 with TRBJ1-5; maybe TRBD1 (5 bases). This CDR3 contains 14 residues. The V gene lost 6 bases and the J gene lost 5 bases, with 14 bases spanning the gap. Germline V gene data show CDR1 as MDHEN and CDR2 as SYDVKM. The DNA for the CDR3 is TGTGCCAGCAGACCTCCGGGGGTGTATCAGCCCCAGCATTTT. Its translation: CASRPPGVYQPQHF.

This clone occurred many times. The chain couples TRBV7-6 to TRBJ1-3, with D possibly being TRBD1 (6 bases). V was cut by 5 bases and J by 2 bases, with 13 bases left in between. CDR1 is SGHVS, CDR2 FNYEAQ, per germline. The CDR3 runs to 15 residues. The CDR3 nucleotides read TGTGCCAGCAGCAAGATGACAGGAACTGGAAACACCATATATTTT. This sequence encodes CASSKMTGTGNTIYF.

This clone was found once. The rearrangement uses TRBV19 and TRBJ2-5; 8 bases are shared with TRBD1. J was trimmed by 2 bases and V by 9 bases; bases with no gene match: 8. Per the germline V gene, CDR1 is LNHDA and CDR2 is SQIVND (reference sequence). CDR3 length: 14 amino acids. CDR3 in amino acids: CASSPGTGQETQYF. The DNA of the CDR3 is TGTGCCAGCTCGCCCGGGACAGGACAAGAGACCCAGTACTTC. The entire variable domain, with the rest obtained from reference TRBV19 and TRBJ2-5, is as follows: DGGITQSPKYLFRKEGQNVTLSCEQNLNHDAMYWYRQDPGQGLRLIYYSQIVNDFQKGDIAEGYSVSREKKESFPLTVTSAQKNPTAFYLCASSPGTGQETQYFGPGTRLLVL.

The chain employs TRBV24-1 and TRBJ2-3; D call uncertain. The V and J ends lost 5 bases and 4 bases respectively, with 9 bases between them. Germline V gives CDR1 KGHDR, CDR2 SFDVKD. The CDR3 length is 13 residues. CDR3 DNA sequence: TGTGCCACCAGTGCTCGGGTTTCAGATACGCAGTATTTT. Amino acids: CATSARVSDTQYF.

This clone was counted ten times or more. The V and J genes are TRBV7-9 and TRBJ1-2; 8 bases align to TRBD1. This CDR3 is 16 amino acids long. V lost 5 bases to trimming and J lost 5 bases; unmatched junction nucleotides: 13. Germline-derived CDR1 and CDR2 are SEHNR and FQNEAQ (reference sequence). Written as DNA, the CDR3 is TGTGCCAGCAGCCCCGGGTCGACAGGGGCCGAATATGGCTACACCTTC. This gives the protein CASSPGSTGAEYGYTF.

The V and J genes are TRBV19 and TRBJ1-6; D remains unclear. Germline CDR1 reads LNHDA; CDR2 reads SQIVND (reference sequence). Trimming took 2 bases from V and 2 from J, leaving 10 bases between them. The CDR3 spans 16 residues. Written as DNA, the CDR3 is TGTGCCAGTAGTATAACCGAGGGAACCTATAATTCACCCCTCCACTTT. This sequence encodes CASSITEGTYNSPLHF.

This clone was seen at least ten times. The rearrangement uses TRBV7-6 and TRBJ2-5; weak D call: TRBD2 (5 bases). The CDR3 sequence is 15 residues long. The V gene lost 4 bases and the J gene lost 0 bases, with 12 bases spanning the gap. In germline, CDR1 is SGHVS, CDR2 FNYEAQ. CDR3: CASSSNGGYQETQYF. The CDR3 DNA reads as TGTGCCAGCAGCTCTAATGGCGGGTACCAAGAGACCCAGTACTTC.

This chain joins TRBV5-4 and TRBJ2-3; D may be TRBD2 (6 bases). The length of the CDR3 is 16 residues. Trimming took 2 bases from V and 6 from J, leaving 19 bases between them. CDR1 and CDR2 (germline): SGHNT, YYREEE (reference sequence). This chain's CDR3 is CASSFLDGGKRDTQYF. The CDR3, as DNA: TGTGCCAGCAGCTTTCTGGACGGAGGGAAAAGGGATACGCAGTATTTT. Variable domain in full (rest from reference TRBV5-4 and TRBJ2-3): ETGVTQSPTHLIKTRGQQVTLRCSSQSGHNTVSWYQQALGQGPQFIFQYYREEENGRGNFPPRFSGLQFPNYSSELNVNALELDDSALYLCASSFLDGGKRDTQYFGPGTRLTVL.

The gene calls are TRBV7-9 and TRBJ1-2; the D gene is possibly TRBD1 (6 bases). Looked up from germline, CDR1 is SEHNR and CDR2 is FQNEAQ (reference sequence). V shed 1 base and J shed 6 bases, with 15 bases lying between them. The CDR3 is 15 amino acids. CDR3 sequence reads: CASSLDGTPGDGYTF. Here the CDR3 DNA reads TGTGCCAGCAGCTTAGACGGGACACCGGGCGATGGCTACACCTTC.

The V call is TRBV5-1, the J call TRBJ2-7; no clear D. The CDR3 is 14 residues long. Per germline, CDR1 SGHRS and CDR2 YFSETQ. V was clipped by 4 bases and J by 0 bases, with 11 bases between them. This CDR3 is CASSGTERSYEQYF. In nucleotides, the CDR3 is TGCGCCAGCAGCGGTACCGAGCGCTCCTACGAGCAGTACTTC.

This chain connects TRBV19 to TRBJ1-5; tentatively, D is TRBD1 (6 bases). V lost 1 base to trimming and J lost 7 bases, with 14 bases between them. CDR3 size: 15 residues. The germline V gene has CDR1 LNHDA and CDR2 SQIVND (reference sequence). CDR3 residues: CASSIGGGQGQPQHF. The CDR3 nucleotides read TGTGCCAGTAGTATAGGGGGGGGGCAAGGGCAGCCCCAGCATTTT. Complete variable domain (other parts from reference TRBV19 and TRBJ1-5): DGGITQSPKYLFRKEGQNVTLSCEQNLNHDAMYWYRQDPGQGLRLIYYSQIVNDFQKGDIAEGYSVSREKKESFPLTVTSAQKNPTAFYLCASSIGGGQGQPQHFGDGTRLSIL.

CDR3 sequence (DNA): TGTGCTAGTGGTTTTAGAGAGAACACTGAAGCTTTCTTT. Amino acid sequence: CASGFRENTEAFF. The rearrangement joins TRBV12-5 to TRBJ1-1, with D uncertain. Germline V gene data show CDR1 as LGHNT and CDR2 as FRNRAP. V lost 3 bases to trimming and J lost 1 base, with 6 bases between them. The CDR3 loop spans 13 amino acids.

Remarks on this clone: The sample carries other DNA sequences with the same CDR3. The V gene is TRBV3-1 (or the pseudogene TRBV3-2), the J gene TRBJ1-4, with D uncertain. Germline loops: CDR1 LGHDT, CDR2 YNNKEL (reference sequence). V was pared by 2 bases and J by 8 bases, with 12 bases between. The length of the CDR3 is 14 residues. In DNA form, the CDR3 reads TGTGCCAGCAGCCAAAGATCACAAAACGAAAAACTGTTTTTT. Its protein is CASSQRSQNEKLFF.

The sample holds a few counts of this clone. The rearrangement joins TRBV5-1 to TRBJ1-2, with 7 bases fitting TRBD1. The CDR3 is made up of 14 amino acids. V shed 4 bases and J 7 bases; nucleotides not matched to a gene: 10. Germline CDR1 SGHRS, CDR2 YFSETQ. The CDR3 DNA reads TGCGCCAGCAGCCCCGAATACCAGGGGGGTGGCTACACCTTC. This sequence encodes CASSPEYQGGGYTF. The whole variable domain, remainder taken from reference TRBV5-1 and TRBJ1-2, is KAGVTQTPRYLIKTRGQQVTLSCSPISGHRSVSWYQQTPGQGLQFLFEYFSETQRNKGNFPGRFSGRQFSNSRSEMNVSTLELGDSALYLCASSPEYQGGGYTFGSGTRLTVV.

This clone appeared a few times. This chain joins TRBV20-1 and TRBJ2-7; a possible D gene is TRBD1 (6 bases). The length of the CDR3 is 11 residues. V lost 3 bases and J lost 3, with 6 bases in between. Per the germline V gene, CDR1 is DFQATT and CDR2 is SNEGSKA (reference sequence). CDR3 nucleotides: TGCAGTGCTAGGGGACACTACGAGCAGTACTTC. Amino acid sequence: CSARGHYEQYF.

This clone came up a few times. The V call is TRBV5-1, the J call TRBJ1-3; 7 positions match TRBD1. The CDR3 extends over 16 amino acids. V gave up 0 bases and J gave up 2 bases; unmatched junction bases: 5. Per germline, CDR1 SGHRS and CDR2 YFSETQ. CDR3 DNA: TGCGCCAGCAGCTTGGGGGGACAGCGGGCTGGAAACACCATATATTTT. It is translated as CASSLGGQRAGNTIYF. The whole variable domain, filled in from reference TRBV5-1 and TRBJ1-3, reads KAGVTQTPRYLIKTRGQQVTLSCSPISGHRSVSWYQQTPGQGLQFLFEYFSETQRNKGNFPGRFSGRQFSNSRSEMNVSTLELGDSALYLCASSLGGQRAGNTIYFGEGSWLTVV.

This rearrangement joins TRBV7-9 to TRBJ1-2; D unresolved. Trimming stripped 2 bases from V and 5 bases from J, with 6 bases between. The CDR3 contains 12 residues. Germline V lookup: CDR1 SEHNR, CDR2 FQNEAQ (reference sequence). CDR3 region: CASSLTEYGYTF. The CDR3 DNA reads TGTGCCAGCAGCTTAACAGAATATGGCTACACCTTC.

The genes are TRBV7-8 and TRBJ1-2; no reliable D call. Germline CDR1 SGHVS, CDR2 FQNEAQ. Between the trimmed V and J ends, which lost 2 bases and 8 bases, there was a span of 9 bases. The CDR3 runs 12 residues. The DNA for the CDR3 is TGTGCCAGCAGCTTATTGGCGGGGGGCTACACCTTC. Its translation is CASSLLAGGYTF.

The rearrangement links TRBV27 to TRBJ1-4, with D hard to call. The V gene's germline CDR1 is MNHEY and CDR2 SMNVEV (reference sequence). The V end lost 6 bases, the J end lost 2 bases, and 16 bases lay between the germline ends. The CDR3 loop spans 16 amino acids. The CDR3 DNA is TGTGCCAGCAGCCTTGGAGGGTGGTATACTAATGAAAAACTGTTTTTT. Its translation: CASSLGGWYTNEKLFF.

The rearrangement uses TRBV18 and TRBJ2-6, with D possibly matching TRBD1 (6 bases). The CDR3 consists of 18 residues. In germline, CDR1 is KGHSH, CDR2 LQKENI. With 3 bases removed from V and 0 bases from J, the gap between germline ends came to 15 bases. CDR3 amino acids: CASSPRARQVSGANVLTF. DNA for the CDR3: TGTGCCAGCTCACCCAGGGCCCGACAGGTCTCTGGGGCCAACGTCCTGACTTTC.

The V gene is TRBV5-1, the J gene TRBJ1-6, with 9 bases lining up with TRBD1. CDR3 length: 16 amino acids. CDR1 is SGHRS, CDR2 YFSETQ, per germline. With 0 bases clipped from V and 5 bases from J, the junction kept 3 bases outside the gene matches. The CDR3 nucleotides read TGCGCCAGCAGCTTGGCACAGGGGGCGAATAATTCACCCCTCCACTTT. As protein: CASSLAQGANNSPLHF.

J is TRBJ2-1 and V is TRBV7-9; no clear D. Trimming stripped 5 bases from V and 4 bases from J, with 6 bases between. Looked up from germline, CDR1 is SEHNR and CDR2 is FQNEAQ (reference sequence). The CDR3 is 12 amino acids. CDR3 DNA: TGTGCCAGCAGCCCGTCTTACAATGAGCAGTTCTTC. This gives the protein CASSPSYNEQFF.